The 9 T cell receptor beta chains in this list originate from one sample, sequenced in a study of control samples from healthy donors and cancer patients. TCRdb keeps only in-frame clones here, not all; method: immunoSEQ multiplex PCR. This table has under 150,000 clones, approximately 94% appearing once. Input material: blood. These receptors all stem from a man aged 25 to 40 in good health.

The gene calls are TRBV12-3 or TRBV12-4 and TRBJ1-2, with a weak D call TRBD1 (6 bases). This CDR3 contains 12 residues. The CDR3 nucleotides are TGTGCTGCGGGGGGGCAAGTCTATGGCTACACCTTC. Protein: CAAGGQVYGYTF.

The J gene is TRBJ2-1, the V gene TRBV11-1, with D perhaps TRBD1 (5 bases). Trimming took off 9 bases at V and 6 bases at J, with 18 bases between the two ends. Germline V gene sequence: CDR1 SGHAT, CDR2 FQDESV (reference sequence). The CDR3 runs 14 residues. The CDR3 is CASLASADTNEQFF. As DNA, the CDR3 is TGTGCCAGTCTCGCGTCGGCGGACACCAATGAGCAGTTCTTC.

V gene TRBV5-1 combines with J gene TRBJ1-6; possible D gene TRBD1, 5 bases. Germline CDR1 and CDR2: SGHRS and YFSETQ. Between the trimmed V and J ends, which lost 4 bases and 7 bases, there was a span of 9 bases. This CDR3 is built from 13 residues. The CDR3 DNA follows: TGCGCCAGCAGCACGACAGTGAATTCACCCCTCCACTTT. This codes for CASSTTVNSPLHF.

The chain links TRBV28 to TRBJ1-2; TRBD1 matches at 10 bases. This CDR3 region has 13 residues. Germline V gene sequence: CDR1 MDHEN, CDR2 SYDVKM. V lost 6 bases and J lost 2; bases outside the gene matches: 0. Here the CDR3 DNA reads TGTGCCAGCAGGGGACAGGGGAACTATGGCTACACCTTC. As protein: CASRGQGNYGYTF.

J is TRBJ1-1 and V is TRBV7-8; the match to TRBD1 covers 8 bases. The junction had 15 bases not matched to a gene; V was cut back by 5 bases and J by 1 base. The CDR3 is 18 residues long. Germline V gene sequence: CDR1 SGHVS, CDR2 FQNEAQ. In DNA, the CDR3 is TGTGCCAGCAGCCCTGTACAGGGGGTTGGAGATAGGAACACTGAAGCTTTCTTT. Its translation is CASSPVQGVGDRNTEAFF.

Only a few counts were recorded for this clone. The genes are TRBV11-2 and TRBJ1-5; D uncertain. Germline V gene data show CDR1 as SGHAT and CDR2 as FQNNGV. V lost 2 bases to trimming and J lost 0 bases, with 8 bases between them. The CDR3 consists of 15 residues. CDR3 bases: TGTGCCAGCAGCTTAAGGGCGGATAGCAATCAGCCCCAGCATTTT. It specifies CASSLRADSNQPQHF.

V is TRBV7-8 and J is TRBJ2-1; no definite D call. The V end was cut by 5 bases, the J end by 0 bases, with 17 bases between. This CDR3 comprises 17 residues. Germline CDR1 reads SGHVS; CDR2 reads FQNEAQ. The CDR3 sequence is CASSPTIDLGSYNEQFF. The CDR3 nucleotides are TGTGCCAGCAGCCCGACGATCGACCTAGGCTCCTACAATGAGCAGTTCTTC.

V and J are TRBV19 and TRBJ2-7; D possibly uses TRBD1 or TRBD2 (5 bases each). This CDR3 has 15 residues. Trimming removed 7 bases at V and 3 bases at J, with 19 bases between. Germline V gives CDR1 LNHDA, CDR2 SQIVND (reference sequence). The CDR3 coding sequence is TGTGCCAGTACCATCGGCTCCGGGGCCGTCTACGAGCAGTACTTC. This translates into CASTIGSGAVYEQYF.

V usage is TRBV5-1 and J usage is TRBJ1-1, with 8 positions matching TRBD1. The CDR3 runs to 14 residues. The V and J ends lost 3 bases and 6 bases, in that order; junction bases with no gene match: 7. Germline CDR1 SGHRS, CDR2 YFSETQ. The CDR3 here is CASSSFGQGSEAFF. The CDR3 DNA reads as TGCGCCAGCAGCTCTTTCGGACAGGGCTCTGAAGCTTTCTTT. Filled out from reference TRBV5-1 and TRBJ1-1, the complete variable domain reads KAGVTQTPRYLIKTRGQQVTLSCSPISGHRSVSWYQQTPGQGLQFLFEYFSETQRNKGNFPGRFSGRQFSNSRSEMNVSTLELGDSALYLCASSSFGQGSEAFFGQGTRLTVV.